This TCR beta chain was profiled in a study of blood T cell repertoires in COVID-19. Looking at the study overall: Both acute and convalescent COVID-19 samples were obtained from the United States, Italy and Spain. The analysed material was cDNA or gDNA that came from T cells, B-cell-depleted T cells, or PBMCs.

This CDR3 is built from 15 residues. V lost 0 bases to trimming and J lost 4 bases, with 9 bases between them. The germline V gene encodes CDR1 LNHNV and CDR2 YYDKDF (reference sequence). The count of this clone is one. Under the authors' procedure: Scientists estimated how many nucleated cells there were by amplifying reference gene primers. Libraries were prepared by immunoSEQ multiplex PCR; TCRdb keeps only in-frame clonotypes and omits some of them. Clone size and the V and J calls come from that table; the DNA yielded D and trimming. The table records 160,000 or so clones, 80% of them present only once.

The sample consisted of peripheral blood. V and J are TRBV15 and TRBJ1-4, with D tentatively TRBD1 (5 bases). This clonotype originated in a man aged 60 to 69 with acute or convalescent COVID-19. The CDR3 sequence is CATSRDRQSNEKLFF. The CDR3 bases are TGTGCCACCAGCAGAGATCGACAGAGTAATGAAAAACTGTTTTTT.